The 22 T cell receptor delta chains given below trace back to one sample, sequenced in a study of Vδ1+ human thymocytes. General study findings and limits: Thymic TRG and TRD repertoires appeared highly polyclonal, with Gaussian CDR3 length distributions.

No cognate antigen is known for these TCRs. RNA was extracted from the cells and then reverse transcribed. Pooled V-gene forward primers with one constant-region reverse primer generated the CDR3 amplicons by multiplex PCR. TCRdb re-processed the multiplex PCR reads via CATT. The sample consists of tens of thousands of delta-chain clones, about a sixth of them appearing once. The specimen sequenced was Vdelta1+ gamma-delta thymocytes from the thymus. Subset: FACS-sorted CD3+ TCRalphabeta- TCRVdelta1+ TCRVdelta2- thymocytes. Receptors originate from a boy under two years old who had congenital heart surgery.

This clone was recorded a few times. The chain couples TRDV1 to TRDJ1; 11 bases are shared with TRDD3. The CDR3 runs to 19 residues. Germline assignment: CDR1 TSWWSYY and CDR2 QGS. V was pared by 8 bases and J by 0 bases, with 17 bases of the junction left unmatched. The CDR3 loop reads CALRFLPGGYPADTDKLIF. CDR3 sequence (DNA): TGTGCTCTTAGATTCCTACCTGGGGGATACCCGGCGGACACCGATAAACTCATCTTT.

The rearrangement uses TRDV1 and TRDJ1; D is uncertain. The CDR3 covers 16 residues. The ends were cut back, 7 bases at V and 0 bases at J, with 18 bases in the middle. In germline, CDR1 is TSWWSYY, CDR2 QGS. This chain's CDR3 is CALAQIGGRDTDKLIF. The CDR3 DNA is TGTGCTCTTGCCCAAATTGGAGGGAGGGACACCGATAAACTCATCTTT.

This sequence joins TRDV1 and TRDJ1; 13 bases are a match to TRDD3. V lost 2 bases to trimming and J lost 1 base; unmatched junction nucleotides: 7. Per germline, CDR1 TSWWSYY and CDR2 QGS. The CDR3 spans 18 residues. CDR3 sequence reads: CALGETAYWGIRTDKLIF. As DNA, the CDR3 is TGTGCTCTTGGGGAAACCGCGTACTGGGGGATACGCACCGATAAACTCATCTTT.

There are a few counts of this clone. The gene calls are TRDV2 and TRDJ1; possible D gene TRDD3, 5 bases. V was pared by 3 bases and J by 0 bases, with 28 bases between. There are 20 residues in the CDR3. Germline loops: CDR1 GEAIGNYY, CDR2 EKD. CDR3 protein: CACDAENRCRGVRNTDKLIF. In DNA, the CDR3 is TGTGCCTGTGACGCCGAGAATCGGTGTCGGGGGGTCCGGAACACCGATAAACTCATCTTT.

This clone occurred a few times. The chain links TRDV1 to TRDJ1; 8 nucleotides line up with TRDD3. Unmatched junction bases numbered 10, after V lost 0 bases and J lost 4 bases. The CDR3 runs 17 residues. Germline V gene lookup returns CDR1 TSWWSYY and CDR2 QGS. The CDR3: CALGELGPYWGFDKLIF. In DNA form, the CDR3 reads TGTGCTCTTGGGGAACTCGGTCCTTACTGGGGGTTCGATAAACTCATCTTT.

The sample holds one count of this clone. The chain recombines TRDV1 with TRDJ1, with a possible D match to TRDD3 (6 bases). CDR3 length: 16 residues. V lost 2 bases and J 1 base, leaving 14 bases between the germline ends. The germline CDR1 and CDR2 sequences are TSWWSYY and QGS. The chain's CDR3 is CALGECDLDTTDKLIF. CDR3 coding DNA: TGTGCTCTTGGGGAATGCGATCTGGATACCACCGATAAACTCATCTTT.

This clone was seen a few times. V gene TRDV1 combines with J gene TRDJ1; D unresolved. The CDR3 contains 15 residues. V was cut by 1 base and J by 2 bases, with 11 bases left in between. Germline values: CDR1 TSWWSYY, CDR2 QGS. The CDR3 sequence is CALGEQRPPTDKLIF. The CDR3 nucleotides are TGTGCTCTTGGGGAACAACGGCCTCCGACCGATAAACTCATCTTT.

This clone turned up a few times. The V call is TRDV1, the J call TRDJ1; perhaps TRDD3 as D (6 bases). This CDR3 has 22 amino acids. V lost 2 bases and J 0 bases, leaving 31 bases between the germline ends. Looked up from germline, CDR1 is TSWWSYY and CDR2 is QGS. The CDR3 DNA reads TGTGCTCTTGGGGAAATAGGGGCGTTAGGGGATCCGTACGTGGAGTACACCGATAAACTCATCTTT. Residues: CALGEIGALGDPYVEYTDKLIF.

The rearrangement joins TRDV1 to TRDJ1; TRDD3 aligns across 9 bases. The junction had 25 bases not matched to a gene; V was cut back by 2 bases and J by 0 bases. The CDR3 extends over 23 amino acids. The germline gives CDR1 TSWWSYY, CDR2 QGS. The CDR3 region has the DNA TGTGCTCTTGGGGAATTTGGTCCCCCAGTACTCGGGGGATACTCCGGTTACACCGATAAACTCATCTTT. It specifies CALGEFGPPVLGGYSGYTDKLIF.

This clone came up a few times. The V and J genes are TRDV1 and TRDJ1; 11 nucleotides match TRDD3. The CDR3 totals 19 residues. After removal of 9 bases from V and 1 base from J, the junction contained 19 bases not matched to a gene. The germline V gene has CDR1 TSWWSYY and CDR2 QGS. The CDR3 DNA follows: TGTGCTCTCACTTTCCTACGTGGACGACTGGGGGATAGCACCGATAAACTCATCTTT. Protein sequence: CALTFLRGRLGDSTDKLIF.

This chain connects TRDV1 to TRDJ1; 8 bases match TRDD3. The J segment lost 0 bases and the V segment lost 0 bases, leaving 9 bases of the junction unmatched. This CDR3 is built from 18 residues. Germline CDR1 TSWWSYY, CDR2 QGS. The CDR3 sequence is CALGELSSTGGHTDKLIF. The DNA of the CDR3 is TGTGCTCTTGGGGAACTATCTAGTACTGGGGGGCACACCGATAAACTCATCTTT.

This clone occurred a few times. The chain is built from TRAV29/DV5 and TRDJ1; a possible D gene is TRDD3 (5 bases). Germline CDR1 reads NSMFDY; CDR2 reads ISSIKDK. Trimming left V 4 bases short and J 1 base short, with 20 bases between. The CDR3 consists of 16 residues. CDR3 bases: TGTGCAGCAGGGACCGGGGGGTACTGGATCACCGATAAACTCATCTTT. Its translation: CAAGTGGYWITDKLIF.

The chain joins TRDV1 to TRDJ1, with 10 bases that match TRDD3. The CDR3 loop spans 20 amino acids. The J segment lost 2 bases and the V segment lost 4 bases, leaving 19 bases of the junction unmatched. Germline V gives CDR1 TSWWSYY, CDR2 QGS. CDR3 amino acids: CALGVLPVYWGMRTTDKLIF. The CDR3 nucleotides read TGTGCTCTTGGGGTACTTCCCGTGTACTGGGGGATGAGGACGACCGATAAACTCATCTTT.

This chain connects TRDV1 to TRDJ1; the D gene is possibly TRDD3 (6 bases). The V gene lost 1 base and the J gene lost 0 bases, with 30 bases spanning the gap. Germline V CDR1 and CDR2: TSWWSYY, QGS. The CDR3 has 22 amino acids. CDR3 coding DNA: TGTGCTCTTGGGGAACAGGTCCGGGGTCATTGGACCGGGGGAACGTACACCGATAAACTCATCTTT. It codes for CALGEQVRGHWTGGTYTDKLIF.

This clone was seen more than once but under ten times. The rearrangement uses TRDV1 and TRDJ1; 13 bases line up with TRDD3. The CDR3 spans 25 residues. V lost 4 bases to trimming and J lost 0 bases; unmatched junction nucleotides: 29. CDR1 is TSWWSYY and CDR2 is QGS in the germline V gene. In DNA, the CDR3 is TGTGCTCTTGGGGTCCTCTACCCTGGCTCCTACTCGGGTACTGGGGGATACGAGAACACCGATAAACTCATCTTT. It yields the protein CALGVLYPGSYSGTGGYENTDKLIF.

V usage is TRDV1 and J usage is TRDJ1; the D gene is possibly TRDD3 (5 bases). V gave up 0 bases and J gave up 0 bases, with 17 bases separating them. Germline V CDR1 and CDR2: TSWWSYY, QGS. The CDR3 totals 18 residues. The CDR3 reads CALGELERGPTYTDKLIF. The CDR3 DNA follows: TGTGCTCTTGGGGAACTTGAGAGGGGGCCCACCTACACCGATAAACTCATCTTT.

As for this clone: The DNA is omitted, as the CDR3 cannot be located on it reliably, and the CDR3 follows TCRdb's listing. V is TRAV29/DV5 and J is TRDJ1; the table gives TRDD3 as D, unverified against the DNA. The CDR3 is made up of 19 amino acids, end residues included. Germline V gene sequence: CDR1 NSMFDY, CDR2 ISSIKDK. CDR3 in amino acids: CSVLLCSKRVLGIPDKLIF.

This clone has just a few counts. This chain links TRDV1 with TRDJ1; 13 bases agree with TRDD3. Germline loops: CDR1 TSWWSYY, CDR2 QGS. Trimming at V came to 0 bases and at J to 1 base, leaving 17 bases not matched to a gene. CDR3 size: 22 residues. Here the CDR3 DNA reads TGTGCTCTTGGGGAACTACGAACAGTCCTGCGATACTGGGGGATACGCACCGATAAACTCATCTTT. It yields the protein CALGELRTVLRYWGIRTDKLIF.

The rearrangement uses TRDV1 and TRDJ1, with D perhaps matching TRDD3 (5 bases). The V end lost 4 bases, the J end lost 0 bases, and 12 bases lay between the germline ends. The CDR3 sequence is 15 residues long. Germline V gene lookup returns CDR1 TSWWSYY and CDR2 QGS. The CDR3 region has the DNA TGTGCTCTTGGGGTCAGGGGGGGGTACACCGATAAACTCATCTTT. The encoded protein is CALGVRGGYTDKLIF.

The chain joins TRDV1 to TRDJ1, with 11 bases lining up with TRDD3. V lost 1 base to trimming and J lost 9 bases; unmatched junction nucleotides: 13. The CDR3 spans 17 residues. The V gene's germline CDR1 is TSWWSYY and CDR2 QGS. CDR3 in DNA: TGTGCTCTTGGGGAACAGGTCCCACCCTGGGGGATACATGAACTCATCTTT. Its protein is CALGEQVPPWGIHELIF.

Notes on this clone: Just one base apart from a much larger clone, this may be a read error. The same CDR3 is also encoded by other DNA sequences in this sample. V usage is TRDV2 and J usage is TRDJ1; 12 nucleotides agree with TRDD3. The germline V gene has CDR1 GEAIGNYY and CDR2 EKD. This CDR3 comprises 18 residues. The ends lost 5 bases at V and 8 bases at J; junction bases unmatched: 20. CDR3 nucleotides: TGTGCCTGTGGTGCTTGGGTACTGGGGGATACCCGAGGCAAGAAACTCATCTTT. Translated: CACGAWVLGDTRGKKLIF.

The genes are TRDV1 and TRDJ1; D possibly corresponds to TRDD3 (6 bases). The V gene lost 5 bases and the J gene lost 0 bases, with 22 bases spanning the gap. The CDR3 runs 18 residues. Per germline, CDR1 TSWWSYY and CDR2 QGS. DNA of the CDR3: TGTGCTCTTGGGAGTCCCCCTTGGGGATTTAGGTACACCGATAAACTCATCTTT. This codes for CALGSPPWGFRYTDKLIF.